The TCR beta chain under discussion was sequenced for a study of T cell responses to AZD1222 COVID-19 vaccine. Using immunoSEQ multiplex PCR, the repertoire was profiled, and TCRdb retains in-frame clones only, with some absent. The sample includes 150,000 to 200,000 clones, around 90% of them seen just once. J lost 0 bases, V lost 5 bases, and 7 bases had no gene match. CDR3 size: 16 residues. Germline CDR1 and CDR2: MDHEN and SYDVKM. The chain joins TRBV28 to TRBJ1-2, with 9 nucleotides matching TRBD1. Sequenced material: peripheral blood, taken on day 0 of AZD1222 vaccination. This TCR was recovered from an adult in good health. CDR3 in amino acids: CASSLGQGTSNYGYTF. CDR3 bases: TGTGCCAGCAGTCTCGGACAGGGGACTTCTAACTATGGCTACACCTTC.